These T cell receptor beta chains were read from a single sample in a study of shared clonotypes between healthy human individuals. This table comes from immunoSEQ multiplex PCR, and its TCRdb copy is limited to in-frame clones, with some not included. The sample contains under 2,500,000 clones, around 95% of which appear only once. Sequenced: naive CD4+ T cells sorted from blood. The origin of the receptors is a man aged 18 to 29 in good health. The CDR3 runs from the conserved cysteine through the conserved F or W. D genes are given only for firm matches.

>NA|TRBV5-1|TRBJ1-1
CASSLKGPMNTEAFF
TGCGCCAGCAGCTTGAAAGGACCCATGAACACTGAAGCTTTCTTT
>NA|TRBV7-2|TRBJ1-6
CASSLQGPNSPLHF
TGTGCCAGCAGCTTGCAGGGGCCCAATTCACCCCTCCACTTT
>TRBD1|TRBV18|TRBJ2-7
CASSPPTGAFYEQYF
TGTGCCAGCTCACCACCGACAGGGGCCTTCTACGAGCAGTACTTC
>TRBD1|TRBV5-1|TRBJ1-2
CASSLGLDRGNGYTF
TGCGCCAGCAGCTTGGGTCTCGACAGGGGAAACGGCTACACCTTC
>NA|TRBV5-1|TRBJ1-5
CASSLNLSLQPQHF
TGCGCCAGCAGCTTAAATCTGTCGTTGCAGCCCCAGCATTTT
>NA|TRBV9|TRBJ1-2
CASSPTLRRGNYGYTF
TGTGCCAGCAGCCCAACTCTACGACGGGGGAACTATGGCTACACCTTC
>NA|TRBV5-6|TRBJ2-7
CASSRLWEQYF
TGTGCCAGCAGCCGGCTTTGGGAGCAGTACTTC
>NA|TRBV7-2|TRBJ2-7
CASSVLSYEQYF
TGTGCCAGCAGCGTTCTATCCTACGAGCAGTACTTC
>NA|TRBV10-3|TRBJ1-1
CAISSRGLTEAFF
TGTGCCATCAGTTCCAGGGGATTGACTGAAGCTTTCTTT
>NA|TRBV29-1|TRBJ1-3
CSVELFGNTIYF
TGCAGCGTTGAGCTTTTTGGAAACACCATATATTTT
>NA|TRBV19|TRBJ1-5
CASSPDGSNQPQHF
TGTGCCAGTAGCCCCGACGGGAGCAATCAGCCCCAGCATTTT
>NA|TRBV10-1|TRBJ2-5
CASRQLGQETQYF
TGCGCCAGCAGGCAGTTAGGCCAAGAGACCCAGTACTTC
>TRBD1|TRBV6-6|TRBJ2-3
CASSMGTGDTDTQYF
TGTGCCAGCAGCATGGGGACAGGGGACACAGATACGCAGTATTTT
>NA|TRBV7-9|TRBJ2-5
CASSLRGSQETQYF
TGTGCCAGCAGCTTACGGGGATCCCAAGAGACCCAGTACTTC
>NA|TRBV6-5|TRBJ2-5
CASSYVRDSQETQYF
TGTGCCAGCAGTTACGTACGGGACTCCCAAGAGACCCAGTACTTC
>NA|TRBV6-6|TRBJ1-2
CASSPVGGLNYGYTF
TGTGCCAGCAGCCCCGTAGGGGGGTTGAACTATGGCTACACCTTC
>TRBD2|TRBV6-6|TRBJ2-3
CASSSPGLAGGPTQYF
TGTGCCAGCAGTTCACCGGGACTAGCGGGAGGCCCGACGCAGTATTTT
>NA|TRBV27|TRBJ2-7
CASSYRDGPSYEQYF
TGTGCCAGCAGTTACCGGGACGGACCCTCCTACGAGCAGTACTTC
>NA|TRBV10-3|TRBJ2-2
CAITGGPNTGELFF
TGTGCCATCACCGGGGGGCCGAACACCGGGGAGCTGTTTTTT
>NA|TRBV7-2|TRBJ2-2
CASSLSLLGELFF
TGTGCCAGCAGCTTAAGTCTCCTCGGGGAGCTGTTTTTT
>NA|TRBV18|TRBJ1-1
CASLTRGASNTEAFF
TGTGCCAGCTTAACCCGGGGGGCCTCGAACACTGAAGCTTTCTTT
>TRBD1|TRBV4-3|TRBJ2-4
CASSQEGTGGATVGKNIQYF
TGCGCCAGCAGCCAAGAGGGGACAGGGGGCGCGACAGTCGGCAAAAACATTCAGTACTTC
>NA|TRBV6-5|TRBJ1-2
CASSYVESGGYTF
TGTGCCAGCAGTTACGTGGAATCCGGTGGCTACACCTTC
>NA|TRBV5-1|TRBJ1-1
CASSLALGGDEAFF
TGCGCCAGCAGCTTAGCTCTAGGCGGGGATGAAGCTTTCTTT
>NA|TRBV5-1|TRBJ2-3
CASSSTGFATDTQYF
TGCGCCAGCAGCTCGACGGGATTTGCCACAGATACGCAGTATTTT
>TRBD1|TRBV9|TRBJ1-4
CASGDQGADEKLFF
TGTGCCAGCGGAGACCAGGGGGCGGACGAAAAACTGTTTTTT
>NA|TRBV5-4|TRBJ2-7
CASSLDSSKNGQYF
TGTGCCAGCAGCTTGGACAGCTCTAAGAACGGGCAGTACTTC
>NA|TRBV4-1|TRBJ1-6
CASSQFERNSPLHF
TGCGCCAGCAGCCAATTTGAGAGGAATTCACCCCTCCACTTT
>TRBD1|TRBV7-2|TRBJ1-3
CASSLGTGAGGNTIYF
TGTGCCAGCAGCTTAGGTACAGGGGCGGGAGGAAACACCATATATTTT
>NA|TRBV9|TRBJ1-4
CASSPGALNEKLFF
TGTGCCAGCAGCCCGGGGGCCCTAAATGAAAAACTGTTTTTT
>NA|TRBV2|TRBJ1-6
CAGGMDNSPLHF
TGTGCCGGGGGGATGGATAATTCACCCCTCCACTTT
>TRBD1|TRBV10-3|TRBJ1-5
CAISQLMGTGQPQHF
TGTGCCATCAGTCAATTGATGGGGACAGGGCAGCCCCAGCATTTT
>NA|TRBV7-2|TRBJ1-1
CASSSSDGMNTEAFF
TGTGCCAGCAGCTCCTCCGACGGCATGAACACTGAAGCTTTCTTT
>NA|TRBV9|TRBJ1-3
CASSVVGSGNTIYF
TGTGCCAGCAGCGTGGTGGGGTCCGGAAACACCATATATTTT
>TRBD2|TRBV7-2|TRBJ2-1
CASSRSTSGSVNEQFF
TGTGCCAGCAGCCGCTCCACTAGCGGGAGTGTCAATGAGCAGTTCTTC
>NA|TRBV2|TRBJ2-7
CASRGPWVSYEQYF
TGTGCCAGCAGGGGTCCGTGGGTTTCCTACGAGCAGTACTTC
>TRBD2|TRBV10-3|TRBJ2-4
CAISGSGGENIQYF
TGTGCCATCAGTGGATCTGGGGGGGAAAACATTCAGTACTTC
>NA|TRBV19|TRBJ2-1
CASSILRGASPIDEQFF
TGTGCCAGTAGCATACTTCGCGGGGCCAGTCCTATCGATGAGCAGTTCTTC
>TRBD2|TRBV7-9|TRBJ2-1
CASSLKRLAGMKDYNEQFF
TGTGCCAGCAGCTTAAAGAGACTAGCGGGCATGAAAGACTACAATGAGCAGTTCTTC
>NA|TRBV30|TRBJ1-4
CAWSVGGLNEKLFF
TGTGCCTGGAGTGTGGGCGGCCTTAATGAAAAACTGTTTTTT
>TRBD1|TRBV6-6|TRBJ2-2
CASISGTGNTGELFF
TGTGCCAGCATCTCCGGGACAGGGAACACCGGGGAGCTGTTTTTT
>NA|TRBV19|TRBJ1-3
CASRTRTPSLSGNTIYF
TGTGCCAGTAGGACTCGGACACCGAGCCTCTCTGGAAACACCATATATTTT
>NA|TRBV5-1|TRBJ2-5
CASSPPGLETQYF
TGCGCCAGCAGCCCGCCGGGGTTGGAGACCCAGTACTTC